A single sample gave rise to the 4 T cell receptor beta chains below, sequenced in a study of shared clonotypes between healthy human individuals. Profiled with immunoSEQ multiplex PCR; TCRdb holds only in-frame clones, not every one. Here the sample spans millions of clones, 90% to 95% being singletons. Sequencing used naive CD4+ T cells from PBMCs. Subset denoted: CD45RA+ positively selected. Receptors were obtained from a man aged 18 to 29 in good health. Some clones in this sample may be carry-over from other donors' samples.

The chain joins TRBV2 to TRBJ2-3; 10 positions agree with TRBD2. The length of the CDR3 is 15 residues. Germline V CDR1 and CDR2: SNHLY, FYNNEI. V dropped 4 bases and J dropped 6; count of bases not matched to a gene: 7. The CDR3 is CASSGAGGPGDTQYF. In DNA, the CDR3 is TGTGCCAGCAGTGGAGCGGGAGGGCCAGGTGATACGCAGTATTTT. The complete variable domain, with remaining parts taken from reference TRBV2 and TRBJ2-3, reads EPEVTQTPSHQVTQMGQEVILRCVPISNHLYFYWYRQILGQKVEFLVSFYNNEISEKSEIFDDQFSVERPDGSNFTLKIRSTKLEDSAMYFCASSGAGGPGDTQYFGPGTRLTVL.

The V gene is TRBV21-1, the J gene TRBJ1-5. TRBV21-1 has pseudogene status. CDR3 size: 15 residues. CDR3 coding DNA: TGTGCCAGCAGCAAAGAGCCGGGGGCCGGTCAGCCCCAGCATTTT. This codes for CASSKEPGAGQPQHF.

This clone was observed a handful of times. V and J are TRBV25-1 and TRBJ1-2; D ambiguous. V lost 4 bases and J lost 5, with 8 bases in between. This CDR3 has 12 residues. CDR1 is MGHDK and CDR2 is SYGVNS in the germline V gene. The CDR3 DNA follows: TGTGCCAGCAGTGTGAACGGATATGGCTACACCTTC. This codes for CASSVNGYGYTF.

The V and J genes are TRBV28 and TRBJ2-5; no reliable D call. Germline CDR1 and CDR2: MDHEN and SYDVKM. Deletions cut 4 bases from V and 5 bases from J, with 11 bases between. The CDR3 is 13 amino acids. DNA of the CDR3: TGTGCCAGCAGTTCCCCTGGCGCCGAGACCCAGTACTTC. Amino acid sequence: CASSSPGAETQYF.